Each of the 24 T cell receptor beta chains below was sequenced from the same sample in a study of CD8 T cells in Susac syndrome. The RNA input was about 0.45 to 1 ug, and it was reverse transcribed with random hexamers. Via MiXCR, TCRdb re-called the immunoSEQ multiplex PCR reads, giving one row per CDR3 protein. The sample carries 180,000 or so distinct CDR3 sequences, about 95% recorded once. Sequenced input: CD4+ T cells from PBMCs. The source is a human donor in good health.

This clonotype was observed once. The chain employs TRBV27 and TRBJ2-1, with D perhaps TRBD1 or TRBD2 (5 bases each). The CDR3 length is 15 residues. The germline gives CDR1 MNHEY, CDR2 SMNVEV (reference sequence). The V gene lost 4 bases and the J gene lost 9 bases, with 19 bases spanning the gap. CDR3 amino acids: CASSSGLGRGPEQFF. CDR3 sequence (DNA): TGTGCCAGCAGTTCCGGACTCGGCCGGGGCCCTGAGCAGTTCTTC.

CDR3 amino acids: CASSPQDRSSYNEQFF. The DNA for the CDR3 is TGTGCCAGCAGCCCCCAGGACAGGAGCTCCTACAATGAGCAGTTCTTC. The genes are TRBV7-2 and TRBJ2-1, with 7 positions matching TRBD1. The CDR3 extends over 16 amino acids. Germline V lookup: CDR1 SGHTA, CDR2 FQGNSA. Germline trimming cut 5 bases from V and 0 bases from J; bases unmatched to any gene: 7.

The chain links TRBV27 to TRBJ2-5; D tentatively fits TRBD1 or TRBD2 (7 bases each). The length of the CDR3 is 15 residues. V was shortened by 5 bases and J by 1 base, with 14 bases between the two germline ends. Per the germline V gene, CDR1 is MNHEY and CDR2 is SMNVEV (reference sequence). The CDR3 protein is CASSNRGGGQETQYF. CDR3 nucleotide sequence: TGTGCCAGCAGTAACAGGGGAGGGGGCCAAGAGACCCAGTACTTC.

This chain links TRBV6-5 with TRBJ2-7, with unresolved D. The CDR3 extends over 13 amino acids. Germline lookup yields CDR1 MNHEY and CDR2 SVGAGI. Trimming took off 0 bases at V and 7 bases at J, with 10 bases between the two ends. The chain's CDR3 is CASSYSSGLEQYF. CDR3 DNA: TGTGCCAGCAGTTACTCGTCAGGTTTGGAGCAGTACTTC.

This sequence joins TRBV2 and TRBJ2-1; TRBD2 matches at 7 bases. The trim removed 4 bases at V and 4 bases at J, leaving 4 bases unmatched. The CDR3 contains 14 residues. Germline CDR1 reads SNHLY; CDR2 reads FYNNEI. CDR3 residues: CASSAKRGYNEQFF. The CDR3 DNA reads TGTGCCAGCAGTGCCAAGCGGGGTTACAATGAGCAGTTCTTC.

The rearrangement uses TRBV5-1 and TRBJ1-1, with no clear D. CDR1 is SGHRS and CDR2 is YFSETQ in the germline V gene. The CDR3 totals 13 residues. Trimming took off 4 bases at V and 1 base at J, with 8 bases between the two ends. This chain's CDR3 is CASSHRQNTEAFF. In nucleotides, the CDR3 is TGCGCCAGCAGCCATAGACAGAACACTGAAGCTTTCTTT. The full variable domain, with the rest looked up from reference TRBV5-1 and TRBJ1-1, is KAGVTQTPRYLIKTRGQQVTLSCSPISGHRSVSWYQQTPGQGLQFLFEYFSETQRNKGNFPGRFSGRQFSNSRSEMNVSTLELGDSALYLCASSHRQNTEAFFGQGTRLTVV.

This chain connects TRBV9 to TRBJ2-1, with D perhaps TRBD1 (6 bases). The V end was cut by 6 bases, the J end by 0 bases, with 13 bases between. The CDR3 sequence is 15 residues long. The germline V gene has CDR1 SGDLS and CDR2 YYNGEE. The DNA for the CDR3 is TGTGCCAGCACCCAGGGGTCAAGCTCCTACAATGAGCAGTTCTTC. Translating gives CASTQGSSSYNEQFF.

The chain couples TRBV6-4 to TRBJ2-1; D is perhaps TRBD2 (5 bases). The germline CDR1 and CDR2 sequences are MRHNA and SNTAGT. The CDR3 contains 14 residues. V lost 4 bases and J lost 7, with 14 bases in between. CDR3 DNA sequence: TGTGCCAGCAGTGCCGATCCTAGCTCTAATGAGCAGTTCTTC. Translating it yields CASSADPSSNEQFF.

The V gene is TRBV7-2, the J gene TRBJ2-5, with D possibly matching TRBD1 (6 bases). The CDR3 covers 13 residues. The germline gives CDR1 SGHTA, CDR2 FQGNSA. V dropped 5 bases and J dropped 9 bases, with 16 bases sitting between them. The CDR3 loop reads CASSPDRHRPQYF. The CDR3 bases are TGTGCCAGCAGCCCCGACAGGCACCGTCCCCAGTACTTC.

This chain uses TRBV7-9 with TRBJ2-7; D unclear. V lost 3 bases, J lost 2 bases, and 5 bases lay in between. The CDR3 runs to 12 residues. Germline CDR1 is SEHNR and CDR2 is FQNEAQ (reference sequence). The chain's CDR3 is CASSFSAYEQYF. CDR3 nucleotides: TGTGCCAGCAGCTTTAGTGCCTACGAGCAGTACTTC.

The chain uses TRBV9 and TRBJ1-1; no firm D call. This CDR3 spans 15 amino acids. The V and J ends lost 0 bases and 1 base respectively, with 10 bases between them. The germline V gene has CDR1 SGDLS and CDR2 YYNGEE. The CDR3 bases are TGTGCCAGCAGCGTAGAAGGACTTCCGAACACTGAAGCTTTCTTT. Protein: CASSVEGLPNTEAFF. The whole variable domain, remainder taken from reference TRBV9 and TRBJ1-1, is DSGVTQTPKHLITATGQRVTLRCSPRSGDLSVYWYQQSLDQGLQFLIQYYNGEERAKGNILERFSAQQFPDLHSELNLSSLELGDSALYFCASSVEGLPNTEAFFGQGTRLTVV.

This clonotype was seen just once. The rearrangement joins TRBV7-3 to TRBJ2-7; 14 nucleotides match TRBD2. The CDR3 runs 15 residues. V gave up 5 bases and J gave up 6 bases; unmatched junction bases: 6. Looked up from germline, CDR1 is SGHTA and CDR2 is FQGTGA. The CDR3 protein is CASSLSGLAGGEQYF. The CDR3 coding sequence is TGTGCCAGCAGCCTTTCTGGACTAGCGGGAGGCGAGCAGTACTTC. Full variable domain (missing parts from reference TRBV7-3 and TRBJ2-7): GAGVSQTPSNKVTEKGKYVELRCDPISGHTALYWYRQSLGQGPEFLIYFQGTGAADDSGLPNDRFFAVRPEGSVSTLKIQRTERGDSAVYLCASSLSGLAGGEQYFGPGTRLTVT.

V is TRBV18 and J is TRBJ2-5, with unresolved D. Trimming removed 2 bases at V and 7 bases at J, with 11 bases between. Germline assignment: CDR1 KGHSH and CDR2 LQKENI. There are 13 residues in the CDR3. CDR3 loop: CASSPSTVGTQYF. DNA for the CDR3: TGTGCCAGCTCACCATCTACGGTGGGGACCCAGTACTTC.

CDR3 in amino acids: CATSRDSPDTQYF. For the CDR3, the DNA is TGTGCCACCAGCAGGGACTCTCCAGATACGCAGTATTTT. This chain links TRBV15 with TRBJ2-3; maybe TRBD2 (5 bases). The germline V and J ends were trimmed by 3 bases and 4 bases, with 8 bases remaining between them. Per the germline V gene, CDR1 is LNHNV and CDR2 is YYDKDF (reference sequence). The length of the CDR3 is 13 residues.

This chain links TRBV24-1 with TRBJ1-1; possible D gene TRBD1, 6 bases. Germline CDR1 and CDR2: KGHDR and SFDVKD. The length of the CDR3 is 13 residues. Trimming cost V 1 base and J 7 bases, with 9 bases left between them. The CDR3: CATSDFRGNEAFF. In DNA form, the CDR3 reads TGTGCCACCAGTGATTTTAGGGGGAATGAAGCTTTCTTT.

V usage is TRBV23-1 and J usage is TRBJ1-3; 10 bases line up with TRBD1. TRBV23-1 is noted as an ORF with a role that remains uncertain. The CDR3 loop spans 16 amino acids. V was clipped by 8 bases and J by 0 bases; unmatched bases: 7. The CDR3 here is CASGRTGGCSGNTIYF. Written as DNA, the CDR3 is TGCGCCAGCGGGCGGACAGGGGGATGCTCTGGAAACACCATATATTTT.

CDR3 nucleotide sequence: TGCAGTGCTAGCGCGGGTTGGCCTTATCAGCCCCAGCATTTT. Protein product: CSASAGWPYQPQHF. The genes are TRBV20-1 and TRBJ1-5; no definite D call. Germline V gene data show CDR1 as DFQATT and CDR2 as SNEGSKA (reference sequence). The CDR3 has 14 residues. Trimming took 3 bases from V and 5 from J, leaving 14 bases between them.

This chain joins TRBV11-2 and TRBJ1-1, with D unresolved. The CDR3 loop spans 12 amino acids. CDR1 SGHAT and CDR2 FQNNGV come from the germline V gene. Trimming pared 5 bases from V and 8 bases from J, leaving 12 bases between. CDR3 protein: CASSRGRVEAFF. The DNA of the CDR3 is TGTGCCAGCAGCCGCGGGAGGGTCGAAGCTTTCTTT.

The rearrangement uses TRBV6-1 and TRBJ2-3; tentative D call: TRBD2 (6 bases). V was cut by 5 bases and J by 0 bases, with 15 bases left in between. This CDR3 is built from 16 residues. The germline V gene has CDR1 MNHNS and CDR2 SASEGT. The CDR3 loop is CASSRGRRASTDTQYF. Written as DNA, the CDR3 is TGTGCCAGCAGTCGGGGTCGGAGGGCTAGCACAGATACGCAGTATTTT.

This clonotype was counted a few times. V usage is TRBV3-1 and J usage is TRBJ2-7; D unresolved. Trimming stripped 3 bases from V and 3 bases from J, with 18 bases between. The CDR3 is 16 residues long. From germline, CDR1 is LGHDT and CDR2 YNNKEL (reference sequence). The CDR3 nucleotides read TGTGCCAGCAGCCAGGGGAATCCCGCCTTGGTCTACGAGCAGTACTTC. Amino acid sequence: CASSQGNPALVYEQYF.

V usage is TRBV14 and J usage is TRBJ2-2; 9 bases agree with TRBD2. V dropped 1 base and J dropped 6; count of bases not matched to a gene: 6. The CDR3 totals 16 residues. CDR1 is SGHDN, CDR2 FVKESK, per germline. The CDR3 protein is CASSQGRLAVSGELFF. The CDR3 DNA reads as TGTGCCAGCAGCCAAGGGAGACTAGCGGTCTCCGGGGAGCTGTTTTTT.

The gene calls are TRBV7-9 and TRBJ1-2; D might be TRBD1 (5 bases). The CDR3 totals 13 residues. The V gene's germline CDR1 is SEHNR and CDR2 FQNEAQ (reference sequence). Trimming took 0 bases from V and 7 from J, leaving 9 bases between them. For the CDR3, the DNA is TGTGCCAGCAGCTTAGCAGGGGTCTCTGGCTACACCTTC. Translated, it gives CASSLAGVSGYTF.

The rearrangement links TRBV27 to TRBJ1-1; D is perhaps TRBD1 (5 bases). The CDR3 runs 14 residues. V lost 3 bases and J lost 5, with 13 bases in between. Germline loops: CDR1 MNHEY, CDR2 SMNVEV (reference sequence). CDR3 in amino acids: CASSFGRGRTEAFF. The CDR3 DNA is TGTGCCAGCAGTTTCGGTAGGGGAAGGACTGAAGCTTTCTTT.

The gene calls are TRBV27 and TRBJ2-1, with unresolved D. The germline V and J ends were trimmed by 8 bases and 5 bases, with 13 bases remaining between them. Per germline, CDR1 MNHEY and CDR2 SMNVEV (reference sequence). The CDR3 loop spans 13 amino acids. For the CDR3, the DNA is TGTGCCAGCTCGGATGTTTCGGACAATGAGCAGTTCTTC. As protein: CASSDVSDNEQFF.